Listed below are T cell receptor beta chains from one sample, sequenced in a study of CD8 T cells in Susac syndrome. One entry per CDR3 protein, called by TCRdb with MiXCR from the immunoSEQ multiplex PCR reads. Of fewer than 150,000 distinct CDR3 sequences listed, 85% to 95% are singletons. The source material was CD8+ T cells from PBMCs. The receptors were gathered from a human donor with Susac syndrome. The CDR3 runs from the conserved cysteine through the conserved F or W. Each record gives: J gene, clone size, CDR3 length, V gene, D gene, CDR3 DNA, CDR3 protein. D genes are given only for firm matches. Clone size is stated in some rows and not others, as once, few, many or a class when expanded.

j_call: TRBJ2-3; clone_size: .; cdr3_length: 15; v_call: TRBV29-1; d_call: TRBD2; cdr3_nt: TGCAGCGTTGAATCTGAGGGACTAGTATCAGATACGCAGTATTTT; cdr3_aa: CSVESEGLVSDTQYF
j_call: TRBJ2-3; clone_size: .; cdr3_length: 14; v_call: TRBV3-1; d_call: .; cdr3_nt: TGTGCCAGCAGCCAAGATATATTCCCAGATACGCAGTATTTT; cdr3_aa: CASSQDIFPDTQYF
j_call: TRBJ1-2; clone_size: .; cdr3_length: 14; v_call: TRBV25-1; d_call: .; cdr3_nt: TGTGCCAGCAGCCCCAGAGAGGGGGACTATGGCTACACCTTC; cdr3_aa: CASSPREGDYGYTF
j_call: TRBJ2-5; clone_size: .; cdr3_length: 18; v_call: TRBV7-6; d_call: TRBD1; cdr3_nt: TGTGCCAGTACCAACTCGCCCCAGGAGGCAGGGGGCGCGGAGACCCAGTACTTC; cdr3_aa: CASTNSPQEAGGAETQYF
j_call: TRBJ2-1; clone_size: .; cdr3_length: 14; v_call: TRBV9; d_call: TRBD2; cdr3_nt: TGTGCCAGCAGCGAGAGGACTAGGGAGGACGAGCAGTTCTTC; cdr3_aa: CASSERTREDEQFF
j_call: TRBJ2-1; clone_size: once; cdr3_length: 20; v_call: TRBV3-1; d_call: .; cdr3_nt: TGTGCCAGCAGCCAAGTCGGGGGACACCGACAGGATCAATCCTACAATGAGCAGTTCTTC; cdr3_aa: CASSQVGGHRQDQSYNEQFF
j_call: TRBJ2-2; clone_size: .; cdr3_length: 13; v_call: TRBV14; d_call: .; cdr3_nt: TGTGCCAGCAGCCAACTCGTGACCGGGGAGCTGTTTTTT; cdr3_aa: CASSQLVTGELFF
j_call: TRBJ1-2; clone_size: .; cdr3_length: 13; v_call: TRBV30; d_call: TRBD1; cdr3_nt: TGTGCCTGGGAACCGACAGGGTTCTATGGCTACACCTTC; cdr3_aa: CAWEPTGFYGYTF
j_call: TRBJ1-5; clone_size: .; cdr3_length: 13; v_call: TRBV30; d_call: .; cdr3_nt: TGTGCCTGGAGTGTGGATAGCAATCAGCCCCAGCATTTT; cdr3_aa: CAWSVDSNQPQHF
j_call: TRBJ2-1; clone_size: .; cdr3_length: 14; v_call: TRBV28; d_call: .; cdr3_nt: TGTGCCAGCAAGGGCGGGTACTCCTACAATGAGCAGTTCTTC; cdr3_aa: CASKGGYSYNEQFF
j_call: TRBJ1-1; clone_size: .; cdr3_length: 14; v_call: TRBV19; d_call: .; cdr3_nt: TGTGCCAGTAGTGCCTCCGGGCTAAACACTGAAGCTTTCTTT; cdr3_aa: CASSASGLNTEAFF
j_call: TRBJ2-7; clone_size: .; cdr3_length: 14; v_call: TRBV5-6; d_call: TRBD1; cdr3_nt: TGTGCCAGCAGCTTCTCGACAGGGTTTTTCGAGCAGTACTTC; cdr3_aa: CASSFSTGFFEQYF